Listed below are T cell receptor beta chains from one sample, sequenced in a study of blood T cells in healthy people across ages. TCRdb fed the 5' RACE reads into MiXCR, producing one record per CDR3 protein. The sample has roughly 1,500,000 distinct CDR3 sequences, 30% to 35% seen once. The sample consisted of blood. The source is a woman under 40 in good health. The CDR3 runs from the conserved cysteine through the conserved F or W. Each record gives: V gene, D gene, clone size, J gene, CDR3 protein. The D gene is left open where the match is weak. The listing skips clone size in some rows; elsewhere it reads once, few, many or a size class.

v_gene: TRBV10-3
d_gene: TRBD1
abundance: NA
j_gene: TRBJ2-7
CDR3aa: CAISETGGLGYEQYF

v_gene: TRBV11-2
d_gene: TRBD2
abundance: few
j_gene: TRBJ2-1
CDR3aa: CASGLAVYNEQFF

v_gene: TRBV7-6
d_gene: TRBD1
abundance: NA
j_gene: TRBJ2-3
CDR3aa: CASSLAATGGDTRYF

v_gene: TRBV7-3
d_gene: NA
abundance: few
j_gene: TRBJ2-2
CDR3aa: CASSPQGGILAGELFF

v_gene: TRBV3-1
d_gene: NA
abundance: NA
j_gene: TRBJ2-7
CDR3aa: CASSQPPRWGPYEQYF

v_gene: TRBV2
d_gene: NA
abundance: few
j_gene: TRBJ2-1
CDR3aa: CASLFPSYNEQFF

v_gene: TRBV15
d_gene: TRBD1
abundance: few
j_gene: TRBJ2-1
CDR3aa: CATSRRDRVDEQFF

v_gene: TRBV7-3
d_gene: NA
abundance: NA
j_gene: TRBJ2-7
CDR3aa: CASSSGTPPYEQYF

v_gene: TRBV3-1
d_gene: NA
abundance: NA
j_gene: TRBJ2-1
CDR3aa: CASSHTGTLRGNEQFF

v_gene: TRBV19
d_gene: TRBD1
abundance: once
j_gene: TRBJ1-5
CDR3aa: CASSIVTGTVNQPQHF

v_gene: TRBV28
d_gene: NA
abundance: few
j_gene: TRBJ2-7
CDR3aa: CASSFPGTAGDYEQYF

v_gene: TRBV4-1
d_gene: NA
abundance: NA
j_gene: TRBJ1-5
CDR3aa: CASSPRGYRSNQPRHF

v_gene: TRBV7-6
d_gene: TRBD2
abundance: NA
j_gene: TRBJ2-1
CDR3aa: CASSLASLAGDNEQFF

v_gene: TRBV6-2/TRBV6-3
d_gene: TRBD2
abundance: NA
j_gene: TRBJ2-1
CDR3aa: CASSKVAGDYNEQFF

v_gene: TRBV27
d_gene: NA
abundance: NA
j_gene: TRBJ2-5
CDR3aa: CASGFGVGEQYF

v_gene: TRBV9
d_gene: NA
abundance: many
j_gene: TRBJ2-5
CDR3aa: CASSVGSGPQETQYF

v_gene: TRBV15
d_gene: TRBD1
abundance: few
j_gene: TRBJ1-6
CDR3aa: CATSRDQGGVSPLHF

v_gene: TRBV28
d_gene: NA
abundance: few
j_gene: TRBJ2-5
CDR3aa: CASRSAVETQYF

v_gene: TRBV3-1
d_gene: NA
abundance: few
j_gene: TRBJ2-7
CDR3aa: CASSQDHPGYEQYF

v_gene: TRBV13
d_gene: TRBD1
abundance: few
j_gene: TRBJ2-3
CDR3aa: CASRGTDNTDTQYF

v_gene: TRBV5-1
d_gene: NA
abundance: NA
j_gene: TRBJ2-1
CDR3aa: CASSLESAGGKFEQFF

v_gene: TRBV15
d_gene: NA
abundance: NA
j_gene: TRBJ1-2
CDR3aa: CATSREPQGGEGYTF

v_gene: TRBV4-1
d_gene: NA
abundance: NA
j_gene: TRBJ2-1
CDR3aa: CASSQASETSNHPKEQFF

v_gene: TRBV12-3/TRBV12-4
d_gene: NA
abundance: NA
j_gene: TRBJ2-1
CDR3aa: CACSSQGWDEQFF

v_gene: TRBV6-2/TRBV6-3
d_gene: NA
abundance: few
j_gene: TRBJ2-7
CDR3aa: CASSYPSDEQYF